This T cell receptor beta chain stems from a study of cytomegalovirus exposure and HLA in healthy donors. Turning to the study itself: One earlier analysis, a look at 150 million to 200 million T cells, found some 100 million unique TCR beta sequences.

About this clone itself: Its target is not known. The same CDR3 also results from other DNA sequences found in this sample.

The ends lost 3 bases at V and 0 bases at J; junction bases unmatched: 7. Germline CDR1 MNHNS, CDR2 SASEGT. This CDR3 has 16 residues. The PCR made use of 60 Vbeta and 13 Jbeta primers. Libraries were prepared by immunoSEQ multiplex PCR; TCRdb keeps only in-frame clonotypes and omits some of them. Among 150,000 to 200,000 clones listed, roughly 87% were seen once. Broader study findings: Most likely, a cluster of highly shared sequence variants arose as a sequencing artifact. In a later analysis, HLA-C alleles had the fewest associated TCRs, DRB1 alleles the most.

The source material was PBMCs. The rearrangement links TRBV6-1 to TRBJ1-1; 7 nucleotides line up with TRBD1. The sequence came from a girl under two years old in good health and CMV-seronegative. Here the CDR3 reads CASSDGQGVMNTEAFF. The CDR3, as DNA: TGTGCCAGCAGTGACGGGCAGGGGGTCATGAACACTGAAGCTTTCTTT.